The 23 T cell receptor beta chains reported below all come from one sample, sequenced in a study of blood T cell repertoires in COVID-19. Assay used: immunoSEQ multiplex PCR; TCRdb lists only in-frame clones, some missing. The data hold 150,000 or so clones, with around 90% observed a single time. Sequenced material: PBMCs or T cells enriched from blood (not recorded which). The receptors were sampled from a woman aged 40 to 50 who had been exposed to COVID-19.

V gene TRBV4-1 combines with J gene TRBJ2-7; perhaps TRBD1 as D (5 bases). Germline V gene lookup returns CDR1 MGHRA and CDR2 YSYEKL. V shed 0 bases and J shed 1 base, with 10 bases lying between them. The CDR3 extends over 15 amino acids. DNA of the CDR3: TGCGCCAGCAGCCAAGATATTGGACAATCCTACGAGCAGTACTTC. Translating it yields CASSQDIGQSYEQYF.

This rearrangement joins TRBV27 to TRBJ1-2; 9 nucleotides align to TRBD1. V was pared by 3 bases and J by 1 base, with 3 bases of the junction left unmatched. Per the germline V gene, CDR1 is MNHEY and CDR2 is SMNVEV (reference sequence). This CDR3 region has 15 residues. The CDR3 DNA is TGTGCCAGCAGTTTTCGACAGGGGGTTAACTATGGCTACACCTTC. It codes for CASSFRQGVNYGYTF.

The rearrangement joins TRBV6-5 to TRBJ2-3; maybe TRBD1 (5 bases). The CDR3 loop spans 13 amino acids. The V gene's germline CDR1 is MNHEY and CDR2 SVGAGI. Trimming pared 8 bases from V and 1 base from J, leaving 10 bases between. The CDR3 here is CASSGWGTDTQYF. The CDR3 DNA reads TGTGCCAGCTCAGGGTGGGGCACAGATACGCAGTATTTT.

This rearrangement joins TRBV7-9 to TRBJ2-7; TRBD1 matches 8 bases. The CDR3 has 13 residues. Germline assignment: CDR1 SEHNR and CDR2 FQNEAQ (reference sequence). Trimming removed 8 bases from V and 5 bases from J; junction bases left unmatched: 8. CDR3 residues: CASAPGGRDEQYF. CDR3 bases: TGTGCCAGCGCCCCAGGGGGCCGGGACGAGCAGTACTTC.

In DNA, the CDR3 is TGCGCCAGCAGCCAAGTTATGCGCTCCCCAGGGAACACCGGGGAGCTGTTTTTT. It is translated as CASSQVMRSPGNTGELFF. This chain connects TRBV4-1 to TRBJ2-2; D gene uncertain. There are 18 residues in the CDR3. Germline loops: CDR1 MGHRA, CDR2 YSYEKL. Trimming left V 1 base short and J 1 base short, with 16 bases between.

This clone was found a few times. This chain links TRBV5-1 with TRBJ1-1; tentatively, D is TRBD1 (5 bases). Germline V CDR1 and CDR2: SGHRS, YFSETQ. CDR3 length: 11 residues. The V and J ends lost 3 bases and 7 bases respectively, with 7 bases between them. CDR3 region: CASSSGGEAFF. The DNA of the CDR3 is TGCGCCAGCAGCTCGGGGGGTGAAGCTTTCTTT.

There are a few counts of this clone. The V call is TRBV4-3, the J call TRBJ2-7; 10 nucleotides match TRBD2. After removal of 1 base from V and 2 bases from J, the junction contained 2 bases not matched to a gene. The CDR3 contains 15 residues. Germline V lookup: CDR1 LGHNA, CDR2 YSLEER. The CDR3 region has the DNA TGCGCCAGCAGCCAAGGGCTAGCGGGAGCCTACGAGCAGTACTTC. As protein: CASSQGLAGAYEQYF.

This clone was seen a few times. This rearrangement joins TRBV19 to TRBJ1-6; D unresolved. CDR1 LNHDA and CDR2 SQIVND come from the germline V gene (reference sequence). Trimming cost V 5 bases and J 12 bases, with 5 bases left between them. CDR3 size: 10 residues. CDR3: CASSVRPLHF. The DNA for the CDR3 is TGTGCCAGTAGTGTGCGACCCCTCCACTTT.

The CDR3 sequence is CSASGQLNTGELFF. As DNA, the CDR3 is TGCAGTGCCAGTGGACAGTTGAACACCGGGGAGCTGTTTTTT. The chain employs TRBV20-1 and TRBJ2-2; D is perhaps TRBD1 (6 bases). The V gene's germline CDR1 is DFQATT and CDR2 SNEGSKA (reference sequence). V gave up 6 bases and J gave up 1 base, with 12 bases separating them. The CDR3 has 14 amino acids.

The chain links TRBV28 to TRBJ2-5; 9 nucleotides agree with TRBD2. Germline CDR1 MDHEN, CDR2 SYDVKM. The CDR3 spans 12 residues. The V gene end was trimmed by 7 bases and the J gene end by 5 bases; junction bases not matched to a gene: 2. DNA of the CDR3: TGTGCCAGCAAGGCGGGAGGGGAGACCCAGTACTTC. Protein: CASKAGGETQYF.

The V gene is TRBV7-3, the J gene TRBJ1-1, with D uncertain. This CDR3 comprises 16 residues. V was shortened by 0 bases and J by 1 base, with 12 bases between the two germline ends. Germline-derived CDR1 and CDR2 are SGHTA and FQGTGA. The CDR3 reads CASSLTHKAGNTEAFF. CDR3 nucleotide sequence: TGTGCCAGCAGCTTAACCCATAAGGCAGGGAACACTGAAGCTTTCTTT.

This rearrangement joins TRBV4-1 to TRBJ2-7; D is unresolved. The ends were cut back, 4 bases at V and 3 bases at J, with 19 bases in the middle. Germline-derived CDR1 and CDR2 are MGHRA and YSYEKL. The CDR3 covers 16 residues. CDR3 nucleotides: TGCGCCAGCAGCCTTTCAGCCGGGTCGGCTCTCTACGAGCAGTACTTC. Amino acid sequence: CASSLSAGSALYEQYF.

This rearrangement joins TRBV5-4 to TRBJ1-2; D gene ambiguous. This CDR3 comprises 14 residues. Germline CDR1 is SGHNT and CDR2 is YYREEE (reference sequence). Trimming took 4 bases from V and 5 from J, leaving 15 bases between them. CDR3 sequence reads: CASSLGGSSYGYTF. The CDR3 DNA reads TGTGCCAGCAGCCTGGGAGGCAGTTCGTATGGCTACACCTTC.

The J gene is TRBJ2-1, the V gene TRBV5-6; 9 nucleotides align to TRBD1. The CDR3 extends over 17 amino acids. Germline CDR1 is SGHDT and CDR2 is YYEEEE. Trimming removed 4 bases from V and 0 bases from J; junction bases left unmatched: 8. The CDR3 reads CASSTGTGRSSYNEQFF. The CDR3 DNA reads TGTGCCAGCAGCACGGGGACAGGGCGAAGCTCCTACAATGAGCAGTTCTTC.

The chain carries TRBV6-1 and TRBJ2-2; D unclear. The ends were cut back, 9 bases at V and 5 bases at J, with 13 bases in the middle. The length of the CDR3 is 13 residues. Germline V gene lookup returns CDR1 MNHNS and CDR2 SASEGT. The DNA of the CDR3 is TGTGCCAGTATGTTTCCAGGTACCGGGGAGCTGTTTTTT. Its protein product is CASMFPGTGELFF.

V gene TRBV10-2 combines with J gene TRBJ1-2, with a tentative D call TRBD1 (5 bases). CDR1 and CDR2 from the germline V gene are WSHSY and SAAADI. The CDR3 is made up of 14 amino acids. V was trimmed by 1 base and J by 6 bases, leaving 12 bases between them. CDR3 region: CASSELGQGNGYTF. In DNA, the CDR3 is TGCGCCAGCAGTGAGTTAGGGCAGGGAAATGGCTACACCTTC.

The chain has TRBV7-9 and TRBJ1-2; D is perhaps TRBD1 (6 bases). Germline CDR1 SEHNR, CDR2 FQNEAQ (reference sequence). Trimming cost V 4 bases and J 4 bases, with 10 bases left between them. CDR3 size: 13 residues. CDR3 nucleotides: TGTGCCAGCAGCTCGAGGGGGGGCTATGGCTACACCTTC. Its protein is CASSSRGGYGYTF.

The CDR3 is CASSPPGGHNEQFF. Here the CDR3 DNA reads TGTGCCAGCAGCCCCCCGGGGGGCCACAATGAGCAGTTCTTC. The V and J genes are TRBV9 and TRBJ2-1; possibly TRBD2 for D (7 bases). This CDR3 has 14 residues. Germline CDR1 SGDLS, CDR2 YYNGEE. V gave up 4 bases and J gave up 5 bases, with 13 bases separating them.

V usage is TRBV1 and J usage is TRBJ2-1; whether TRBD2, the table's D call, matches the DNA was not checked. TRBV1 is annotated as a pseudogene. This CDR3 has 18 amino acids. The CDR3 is CTSSQDRLAGMSYNEQFF. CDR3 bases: TGCACCAGCAGCCAAGATAGGCTAGCGGGAATGTCCTACAATGAGCAGTTCTTC.

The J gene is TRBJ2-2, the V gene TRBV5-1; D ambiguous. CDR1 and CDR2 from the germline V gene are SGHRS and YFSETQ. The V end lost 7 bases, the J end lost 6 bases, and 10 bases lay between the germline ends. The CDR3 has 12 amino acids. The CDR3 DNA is TGCGCCAGCGAGAGTGGTGCCGGGGAGCTGTTTTTT. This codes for CASESGAGELFF.

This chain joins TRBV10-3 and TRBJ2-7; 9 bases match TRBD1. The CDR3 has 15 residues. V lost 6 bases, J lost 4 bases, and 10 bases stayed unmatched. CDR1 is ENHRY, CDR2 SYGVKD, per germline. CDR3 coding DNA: TGTGCCATCAGACCGCCCGGGACAGGGTTTTACGAGCAGTACTTC. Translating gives CAIRPPGTGFYEQYF.

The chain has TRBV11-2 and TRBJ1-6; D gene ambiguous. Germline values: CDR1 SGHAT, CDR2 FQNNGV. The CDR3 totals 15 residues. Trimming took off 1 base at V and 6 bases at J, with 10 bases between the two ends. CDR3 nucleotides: TGTGCCAGCAGCTTAGGAGGCGGATTTAATTCACCCCTCCACTTT. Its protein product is CASSLGGGFNSPLHF.

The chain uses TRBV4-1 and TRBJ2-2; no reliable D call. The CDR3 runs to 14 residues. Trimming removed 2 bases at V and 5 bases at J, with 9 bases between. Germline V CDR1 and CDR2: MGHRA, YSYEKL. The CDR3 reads CASSQPVATGELFF. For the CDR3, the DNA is TGCGCCAGCAGCCAACCGGTTGCGACCGGGGAGCTGTTTTTT.